The 31 T cell receptor beta chains listed next were all sequenced from one sample in a study of cytomegalovirus exposure and HLA in healthy donors. Primers included in the PCR were 60 Vbeta and 13 Jbeta primers. Libraries were prepared by immunoSEQ multiplex PCR; TCRdb keeps only in-frame clonotypes and omits some of them. This table holds about 150,000 clones, roughly 80% found once. Sequencing input: PBMCs. All receptors come from a man aged 30 to 45 in good health and CMV-seropositive.

The gene calls are TRBV19 and TRBJ1-2; TRBD1 might be the D (5 bases). The CDR3 totals 13 residues. Trimming removed 3 bases from V and 5 bases from J, with 10 bases in between. Germline V CDR1 and CDR2: LNHDA, SQIVND (reference sequence). The CDR3 DNA sequence: TGTGCCAGTAGTATCGGGACTTCATATGGCTACACCTTC. This translates into CASSIGTSYGYTF.

This chain uses TRBV10-3 with TRBJ1-5, with D possibly matching TRBD1 (5 bases). The CDR3 consists of 14 residues. Deletions cut 10 bases from V and 0 bases from J, with 13 bases between. Per germline, CDR1 ENHRY and CDR2 SYGVKD. CDR3 coding DNA: TGTGCCACGCAGGAGGGGTATAGCAATCAGCCCCAGCATTTT. Protein sequence: CATQEGYSNQPQHF.

The V call is TRBV6-1, the J call TRBJ1-2; 9 positions agree with TRBD1. The CDR3 runs to 13 residues. Trimming took 9 bases from V and 7 from J; bases not matched to a gene: 9. Germline CDR1 MNHNS, CDR2 SASEGT. The CDR3 loop reads CASVTGGRGGYTF. The CDR3 coding sequence is TGTGCCAGTGTAACAGGGGGCAGAGGTGGCTACACCTTC.

The genes are TRBV19 and TRBJ1-1, with D unresolved. Germline V CDR1 and CDR2: LNHDA, SQIVND (reference sequence). V lost 4 bases, J lost 1 base, and 7 bases lay in between. This CDR3 comprises 13 residues. The DNA of the CDR3 is TGTGCCAGTAGTAGCCAGCGGAACACTGAAGCTTTCTTT. It yields the protein CASSSQRNTEAFF.

This clone came up once. This chain connects TRBV7-3 to TRBJ2-5, with 10 bases aligning to TRBD2. CDR3 length: 16 residues. The J segment lost 1 base and the V segment lost 0 bases, leaving 2 bases of the junction unmatched. The germline gives CDR1 SGHTA, CDR2 FQGTGA. The CDR3 sequence is CASSLTSGRGQETQYF. In DNA form, the CDR3 reads TGTGCCAGCAGCTTAACAAGCGGGAGGGGCCAAGAGACCCAGTACTTC.

V usage is TRBV30 and J usage is TRBJ1-2; 8 bases are a match to TRBD1. V gave up 1 base and J gave up 5 bases; unmatched junction bases: 6. The CDR3 length is 14 residues. Germline CDR1 is GTSNPN and CDR2 is SVGIG (reference sequence). CDR3 region: CAWSGQGKQYGYTF. The CDR3 DNA follows: TGTGCCTGGAGTGGACAGGGGAAGCAGTATGGCTACACCTTC.

The rearrangement joins TRBV19 to TRBJ1-6; D gene ambiguous. The CDR3 contains 15 residues. Deletions cut 9 bases from V and 7 bases from J, with 19 bases between. The germline V gene has CDR1 LNHDA and CDR2 SQIVND (reference sequence). CDR3 residues: CASRPGRAENSPLHF. The CDR3 DNA reads TGTGCCAGCAGGCCGGGGAGGGCGGAAAATTCACCCCTCCACTTT.

V gene TRBV19 combines with J gene TRBJ1-1, with 7 nucleotides matching TRBD1. The CDR3 extends over 18 amino acids. Germline V gives CDR1 LNHDA, CDR2 SQIVND (reference sequence). After removal of 5 bases from V and 0 bases from J, the junction contained 15 bases not matched to a gene. In DNA, the CDR3 is TGTGCCAGTAGTCCCCACATGACAGGGTCCAGGATGAACACTGAAGCTTTCTTT. Its protein product is CASSPHMTGSRMNTEAFF.

V and J are TRBV7-3 and TRBJ2-1; a weak D match, TRBD2 (5 bases). Germline lookup yields CDR1 SGHTA and CDR2 FQGTGA. V lost 2 bases and J 6 bases, leaving 23 bases between the germline ends. The CDR3 contains 18 residues. DNA for the CDR3: TGTGCCAGCAGCTTATCCCCCATCGGCGGGCTAGCATTCAATGAGCAGTTCTTC. Translation gives CASSLSPIGGLAFNEQFF.

The chain joins TRBV7-2 to TRBJ1-1, with D unclear. The CDR3 spans 14 residues. Trimming shortened V by 5 bases and J by 10 bases, and 20 bases separated the two germline ends. Germline CDR1 reads SGHTA; CDR2 reads FQGNSA. The CDR3 region has the DNA TGTGCCAGCAGCCCTAGTAGGGTCTCGCGGGGAGCTTTCTTT. It specifies CASSPSRVSRGAFF.

The V and J genes are TRBV28 and TRBJ1-1; D unclear. Germline loops: CDR1 MDHEN, CDR2 SYDVKM. The CDR3 runs to 12 residues. Trimming took off 10 bases at V and 1 base at J, with 10 bases between the two ends. This chain's CDR3 is CATSPGNTEAFF. The CDR3 nucleotides are TGTGCCACCTCACCCGGGAACACTGAAGCTTTCTTT.

This clone was counted between two and nine times. The chain couples TRBV19 to TRBJ2-2; D unresolved. Per germline, CDR1 LNHDA and CDR2 SQIVND (reference sequence). The V end was cut by 3 bases, the J end by 4 bases, with 15 bases between. The CDR3 sequence is 16 residues long. Here the CDR3 DNA reads TGTGCCAGTAGTATTGGCCGACCAGGTCCCACCGGGGAGCTGTTTTTT. Its translation: CASSIGRPGPTGELFF.

The chain links TRBV5-1 to TRBJ1-4, with TRBD1 matching 7 bases. The CDR3 spans 14 residues. The V and J ends lost 3 bases and 4 bases, in that order; junction bases with no gene match: 3. Germline loops: CDR1 SGHRS, CDR2 YFSETQ. The CDR3 here is CASSSGQLNEKLFF. For the CDR3, the DNA is TGCGCCAGCAGCTCGGGACAGCTTAATGAAAAACTGTTTTTT.

This rearrangement joins TRBV7-9 to TRBJ2-5; 9 bases are a match to TRBD2. This CDR3 is 14 amino acids long. V shed 5 bases and J 5 bases; nucleotides not matched to a gene: 6. The germline gives CDR1 SEHNR, CDR2 FQNEAQ (reference sequence). The CDR3 sequence is CASSPRGGLETQYF. Here the CDR3 DNA reads TGTGCCAGCAGCCCGCGGGGGGGCCTTGAGACCCAGTACTTC.

V and J are TRBV5-4 and TRBJ2-7; TRBD1 matches 7 bases. The CDR3 loop spans 15 amino acids. The J segment lost 3 bases and the V segment lost 5 bases, leaving 11 bases of the junction unmatched. Germline CDR1 is SGHNT and CDR2 is YYREEE (reference sequence). The CDR3 nucleotides are TGTGCCAGCAGTTTTACCCGGGACAGATTCTACGAGCAGTACTTC. Translated: CASSFTRDRFYEQYF.

This sequence joins TRBV5-1 and TRBJ2-1; 11 nucleotides align to TRBD1. Germline-derived CDR1 and CDR2 are SGHRS and YFSETQ. This CDR3 is built from 16 residues. Unmatched junction bases numbered 14, after V lost 4 bases and J lost 11 bases. The CDR3 DNA follows: TGCGCCAGCAGCATCCTACCACCGGGACAGGGGGATAAGCAGTTCTTC. Protein: CASSILPPGQGDKQFF.

The chain is built from TRBV5-6 and TRBJ1-6; 10 bases are a match to TRBD1. The germline V gene has CDR1 SGHDT and CDR2 YYEEEE. The V and J ends lost 4 bases and 4 bases, in that order; junction bases with no gene match: 5. There are 16 residues in the CDR3. CDR3 loop: CASSPGTGEYNSPLHF. The CDR3 DNA follows: TGTGCCAGCAGCCCGGGGACAGGGGAGTATAATTCACCCCTCCACTTT. Full variable domain (missing parts from reference TRBV5-6 and TRBJ1-6): DAGVTQSPTHLIKTRGQQVTLRCSPKSGHDTVSWYQQALGQGPQFIFQYYEEEERQRGNFPDRFSGHQFPNYSSELNVNALLLGDSALYLCASSPGTGEYNSPLHFGNGTRLTVT.

This chain connects TRBV4-2 to TRBJ2-1, with 9 bases that match TRBD2. V lost 8 bases to trimming and J lost 7 bases; unmatched junction nucleotides: 3. From germline, CDR1 is LGHNA and CDR2 YNFKEQ. The CDR3 sequence is 12 residues long. The DNA of the CDR3 is TGTGCCAGCGGGACTAGCATGAATGAGCAGTTCTTC. As protein: CASGTSMNEQFF.

This chain connects TRBV27 to TRBJ2-1; 9 bases are a match to TRBD1. The CDR3 consists of 18 residues. Per germline, CDR1 MNHEY and CDR2 SMNVEV (reference sequence). The V and J ends lost 3 bases and 3 bases, in that order; junction bases with no gene match: 12. The CDR3 reads CASSFSLRTGQGYNEQFF. CDR3 DNA sequence: TGTGCCAGCAGTTTCTCCCTGAGGACGGGACAGGGCTACAATGAGCAGTTCTTC.

This clone was recorded once. V and J are TRBV7-9 and TRBJ1-1; TRBD1 agrees at 7 bases. Germline V gene lookup returns CDR1 SEHNR and CDR2 FQNEAQ (reference sequence). V lost 1 base to trimming and J lost 3 bases; unmatched junction nucleotides: 11. CDR3 length equals 17 residues. The CDR3 spells CASSLVRAFTGDTEAFF. The CDR3 region has the DNA TGTGCCAGCAGCTTAGTAAGGGCCTTTACAGGGGACACTGAAGCTTTCTTT.

A single count supports this clone. The chain recombines TRBV5-5 with TRBJ2-2; TRBD1 matches at 8 bases. V was clipped by 4 bases and J by 9 bases; unmatched bases: 5. CDR1 SGHKS and CDR2 YYEKEE come from the germline V gene (reference sequence). There are 13 residues in the CDR3. The DNA of the CDR3 is TGTGCCAGCAGCCTGGACAGGGAGAGGGAGCTGTTTTTT. Encoded protein: CASSLDRERELFF.

The J gene is TRBJ2-7, the V gene TRBV11-2, with 9 positions matching TRBD2. The V gene end was trimmed by 0 bases and the J gene end by 4 bases; junction bases not matched to a gene: 7. The CDR3 contains 16 residues. Germline CDR1 SGHAT, CDR2 FQNNGV. The CDR3 protein is CASSLELAGSSYEQYF. The CDR3 DNA follows: TGTGCCAGCAGCTTAGAACTAGCGGGTTCCTCTTACGAGCAGTACTTC.

This clone was counted once. The J gene is TRBJ1-1, the V gene TRBV7-3; D is possibly TRBD1 (6 bases). Trimming cost V 3 bases and J 1 base, with 9 bases left between them. Germline assignment: CDR1 SGHTA and CDR2 FQGTGA. This CDR3 has 14 residues. CDR3 bases: TGTGCCAGCAGCTTCGGACAGAGGAACACTGAAGCTTTCTTT. Amino acid sequence: CASSFGQRNTEAFF.

V gene TRBV5-1 combines with J gene TRBJ2-2; tentative D call: TRBD1 (5 bases). The CDR3 runs to 16 residues. V lost 6 bases, J lost 4 bases, and 19 bases lay in between. CDR1 and CDR2 from the germline V gene are SGHRS and YFSETQ. CDR3 region: CASTPPEAGPTGELFF. The CDR3 nucleotides read TGCGCCAGCACCCCCCCAGAAGCAGGGCCCACCGGGGAGCTGTTTTTT. Full variable domain (missing parts from reference TRBV5-1 and TRBJ2-2): KAGVTQTPRYLIKTRGQQVTLSCSPISGHRSVSWYQQTPGQGLQFLFEYFSETQRNKGNFPGRFSGRQFSNSRSEMNVSTLELGDSALYLCASTPPEAGPTGELFFGEGSRLTVL.

The rearrangement uses TRBV7-2 and TRBJ2-5, with TRBD2 matching 8 bases. The assigned J gene may be wrong: the sequence end matches TRBJ2-7 better. Germline values: CDR1 SGHTA, CDR2 FQGNSA. The CDR3 covers 18 residues. The CDR3 DNA follows: TGTCCTTTGTGCACCGAGACGTACGTAGTAGCGGGGTCCTACGAGCAGTACTTC. This sequence encodes CPLCTETYVVAGSYEQYF.

The chain carries TRBV14 and TRBJ2-1; 9 bases line up with TRBD2. In germline, CDR1 is SGHDN, CDR2 FVKESK. This CDR3 is 18 amino acids long. Trimming took 0 bases from V and 4 from J; bases not matched to a gene: 10. The CDR3, as DNA: TGTGCCAGCAGCCAAGATATTACGGGTAGCGGGGGTTACAATGAGCAGTTCTTC. Protein: CASSQDITGSGGYNEQFF.

The rearrangement links TRBV30 to TRBJ1-1; tentative D call: TRBD1 (6 bases). CDR3 length equals 12 residues. The V end was cut by 3 bases, the J end by 7 bases, with 12 bases between. Germline V CDR1 and CDR2: GTSNPN, SVGIG (reference sequence). CDR3: CAWREGVGEAFF. CDR3 coding DNA: TGTGCCTGGAGAGAGGGGGTGGGTGAAGCTTTCTTT.

This chain links TRBV4-1 with TRBJ2-7, with D possibly matching TRBD1 (6 bases). This CDR3 is 14 amino acids long. V shed 4 bases and J shed 4 bases, with 14 bases lying between them. Germline CDR1 and CDR2: MGHRA and YSYEKL. CDR3 residues: CASSPTGGPYEQYF. As DNA, the CDR3 is TGCGCCAGCAGCCCGACAGGCGGGCCTTACGAGCAGTACTTC.

The chain carries TRBV27 and TRBJ2-2, with 10 bases lining up with TRBD1. The CDR3 is made up of 16 amino acids. The germline V gene encodes CDR1 MNHEY and CDR2 SMNVEV (reference sequence). After removal of 2 bases from V and 3 bases from J, the junction contained 3 bases not matched to a gene. The CDR3 DNA is TGTGCCAGCAGTTTAAGGACAGGGGGACACACCGGGGAGCTGTTTTTT. Amino acid sequence: CASSLRTGGHTGELFF.

V is TRBV30 and J is TRBJ1-2, with D tentatively TRBD1 (5 bases). CDR1 is GTSNPN and CDR2 is SVGIG in the germline V gene (reference sequence). Trimming cost V 3 bases and J 3 bases, with 17 bases left between them. This CDR3 contains 15 residues. The CDR3 protein is CAWSQGSGGDYGYTF. The CDR3 bases are TGTGCCTGGAGCCAAGGGTCGGGGGGTGACTATGGCTACACCTTC.

This chain connects TRBV12-5 to TRBJ2-7; D perhaps matches TRBD1 (6 bases). Germline V gene lookup returns CDR1 LGHNT and CDR2 FRNRAP. The CDR3 totals 15 residues. Trimming left V 2 bases short and J 5 bases short, with 16 bases between. The CDR3 DNA is TGTGCTAGTGGTTTGAACCTTTTACAGGGCCACGAGCAGTACTTC. Residues: CASGLNLLQGHEQYF.